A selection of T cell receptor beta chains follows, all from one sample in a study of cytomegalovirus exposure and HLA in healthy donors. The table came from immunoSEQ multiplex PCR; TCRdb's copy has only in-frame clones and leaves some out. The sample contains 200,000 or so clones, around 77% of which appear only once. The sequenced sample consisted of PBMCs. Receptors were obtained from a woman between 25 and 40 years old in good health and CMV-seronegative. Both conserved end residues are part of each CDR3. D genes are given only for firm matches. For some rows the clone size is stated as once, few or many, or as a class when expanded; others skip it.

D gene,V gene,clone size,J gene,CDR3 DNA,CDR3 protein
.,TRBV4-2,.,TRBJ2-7,TGTGCCAGCAGCCAACAGGGTCCCCACTACGAGCAGTACTTC,CASSQQGPHYEQYF
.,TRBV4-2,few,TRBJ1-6,TGTGCCAGCGCGAAAAGATGGGGTCAGGGGAATTCACCCCTCCACTTT,CASAKRWGQGNSPLHF
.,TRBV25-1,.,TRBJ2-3,TGTGCCAGCAGTGCCCTCGGACAAAGGAATACGCAGTATTTT,CASSALGQRNTQYF
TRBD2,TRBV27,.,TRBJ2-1,TGTGCCAGCAGTTTTTCTTCGGGAGGGCAGCAGTTCTTC,CASSFSSGGQQFF
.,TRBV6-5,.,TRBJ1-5,TGTGCCAGCAGTTTCTCCGTTAATCAGCCCCAGCATTTT,CASSFSVNQPQHF
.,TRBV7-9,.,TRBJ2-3,TGTGCCAGCAGCTCATCAGATACGCAGTATTTT,CASSSSDTQYF
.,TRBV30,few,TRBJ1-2,TGTGCCTGGAGTGTAATCGGCGGCTCTAACTATGGCTACACCTTC,CAWSVIGGSNYGYTF
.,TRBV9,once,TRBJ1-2,TGTGCCAGCAGCGCGACAGGCTATGGCTACACCTTC,CASSATGYGYTF
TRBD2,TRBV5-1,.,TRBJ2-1,TGCGCCAGCGGGCTAGCGGGCAAAGAGCAGTTCTTC,CASGLAGKEQFF
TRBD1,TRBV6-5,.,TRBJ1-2,TGTGCCAGCAGTTACTCGCGGACAGGAGATGTATATGGCTACCCCTTC,CASSYSRTGDVYGYPF
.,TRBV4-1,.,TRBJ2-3,TGCGCCAGCAGCCCCCTAGCGCTCCTCCCAGATACGCAGTATTTT,CASSPLALLPDTQYF
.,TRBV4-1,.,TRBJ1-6,TGCGCCAGCAGCCAAGCCGGAAGGGGATATAATTCACCCCTCCACTTT,CASSQAGRGYNSPLHF
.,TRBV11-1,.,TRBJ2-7,TGTGCCAGCAGCTTGACCGGGACAAGTCCTTCGAGGGAGCAGTACTTC,CASSLTGTSPSREQYF
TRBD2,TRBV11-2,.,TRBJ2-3,TGTGCCAACCGCCGGGGGACTAACACAGATACGCAGTATTTT,CANRRGTNTDTQYF
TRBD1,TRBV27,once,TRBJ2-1,TGTGCCAGCAGTTTGACCGACAGGGACGATGAGCAGTTCTTC,CASSLTDRDDEQFF
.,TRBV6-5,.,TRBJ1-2,TGTGCCAGCAGTTACTCAGCGGCAGCCGTGGATGGCTACACCTTC,CASSYSAAAVDGYTF
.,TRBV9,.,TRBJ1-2,TGTGCCAGCAGCGTAGCAGGCAGCACCCTTAGTGGCTACACCTTC,CASSVAGSTLSGYTF
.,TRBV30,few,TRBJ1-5,TGTGCCTGGAGTGTATCCGGGAATCAGCCCCAGCATTTT,CAWSVSGNQPQHF
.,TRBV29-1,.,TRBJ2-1,TGCAGCGTACAAAGCGGCGATGAGCAGTTCTTC,CSVQSGDEQFF
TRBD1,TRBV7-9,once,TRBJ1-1,TGTGCCAGCAGCCTAAGGGACAGGGGGAACACTGAAGCTTTCTTT,CASSLRDRGNTEAFF
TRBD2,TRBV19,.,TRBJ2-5,TGTGCCAGTAGCATAGCTAGCGGGGGGGAGACCCAGTACTTC,CASSIASGGETQYF
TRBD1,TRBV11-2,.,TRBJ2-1,TGTGCCAGCAGGCAGACAGGGGTGGGTGAGCAGTTCTTC,CASRQTGVGEQFF
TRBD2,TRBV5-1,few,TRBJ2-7,TGCGCCAGCAGCCGGTCGCGGGAGGGCCGTCGGGAGCAGTACTTC,CASSRSREGRREQYF
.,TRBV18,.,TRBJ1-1,TGTGCCAGCTCACCACCTGGGGGGGGCGCTAACGCTTTCTTT,CASSPPGGGANAFF
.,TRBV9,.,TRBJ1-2,TGTGCCAGCAGCTTCCGGACAGACTATGGCTACCCCTTC,CASSFRTDYGYPF
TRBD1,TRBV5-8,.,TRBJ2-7,TGTGCCAGCAGCCGGGGACAGGCTTACTACGAGCAGTACTTC,CASSRGQAYYEQYF
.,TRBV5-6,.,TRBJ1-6,TGTGCCAGCAGCTTTCTCCTGAGCTCCTATAATTCACCCCTCCACTTT,CASSFLLSSYNSPLHF
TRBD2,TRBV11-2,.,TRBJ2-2,TGTGCCAGCAGCTTCAATCTAGCGGGAGTCAGCGGGGAGCTGTTTTTT,CASSFNLAGVSGELFF
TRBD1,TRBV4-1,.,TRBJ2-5,TGCGCCAGCAGCCTCCGATTGGACAGGCGTGAGGAGACCCAGTACTTC,CASSLRLDRREETQYF
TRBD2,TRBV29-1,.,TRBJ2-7,TGCAGCGTCTCCGGGACTAGCTCCTACGAGCAGTACTTC,CSVSGTSSYEQYF
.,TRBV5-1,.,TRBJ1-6,TGCGCCAGCAGCTTGAACGGCGGGGCATCACCCCTCCACTTT,CASSLNGGASPLHF
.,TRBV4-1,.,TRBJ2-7,TGCGCCAGCAGCCAAGACTTCCCCTACGAGCAGTACTTC,CASSQDFPYEQYF
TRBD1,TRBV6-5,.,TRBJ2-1,TGTGCCAGCACCCCGGGACAGGGCTACAATGAGCAGTTCTTC,CASTPGQGYNEQFF
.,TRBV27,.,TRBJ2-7,TGTGCCAGCAGGCCGCAGGGAATCTCCTACGAGCAGTACTTC,CASRPQGISYEQYF
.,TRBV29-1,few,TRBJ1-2,TGCAGCGCGAAGGGGTTAGTCAGGGTTAGGTTCTATGGCTACACCTTC,CSAKGLVRVRFYGYTF
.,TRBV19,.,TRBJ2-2,TGTGCCAGTAGTATGAAGAGATATCTAGCGTATACGCACACCGGGGAGCTGTTTTTT,CASSMKRYLAYTHTGELFF
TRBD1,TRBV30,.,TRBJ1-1,TGTGCCTGGAGCTTCGAGGGGGCGTTGAACACTGAAGCTTTCTTT,CAWSFEGALNTEAFF
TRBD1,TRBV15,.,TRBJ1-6,TGTGCCACCAGCAGAGAGGGACAGGGGACTCAGGCCCTCCACTTT,CATSREGQGTQALHF
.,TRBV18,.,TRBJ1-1,TGTGCCAGCTCCCGTCAAGGTCCGGAAGGGGCTGAAGCTTTCTTT,CASSRQGPEGAEAFF
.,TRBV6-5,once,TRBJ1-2,TGTGCCAGCAGTGTGCAGGGGACCCTAGGGAGAGGCTACCCCTTC,CASSVQGTLGRGYPF
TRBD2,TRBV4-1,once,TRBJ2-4,TGCGCCAGCAGCCAACTTCGAGGGGGGCGGGGGGGCCTAAACATTCAGTACTTC,CASSQLRGGRGGLNIQYF
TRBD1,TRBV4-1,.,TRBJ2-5,TGCGCCAGCAGCCAGGTCGGGACAGGACTTCAAGAGACCCAGTACTTC,CASSQVGTGLQETQYF